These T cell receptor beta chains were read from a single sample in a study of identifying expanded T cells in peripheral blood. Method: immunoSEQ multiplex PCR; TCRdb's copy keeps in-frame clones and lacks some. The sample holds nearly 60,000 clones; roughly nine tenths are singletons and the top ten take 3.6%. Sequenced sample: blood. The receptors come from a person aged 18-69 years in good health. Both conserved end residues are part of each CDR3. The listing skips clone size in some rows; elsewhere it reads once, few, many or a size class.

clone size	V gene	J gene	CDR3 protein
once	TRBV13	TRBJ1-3	CASSPRVAPGNTIYF
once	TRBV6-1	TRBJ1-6	CASSAYRGESPLHF
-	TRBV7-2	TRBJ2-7	CASSLSSEISYEQYF
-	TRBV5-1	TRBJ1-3	CASSPGGDPGNTIYF
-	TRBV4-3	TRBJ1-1	CASSLDEGGNTEAFF
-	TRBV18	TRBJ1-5	CASSRGGRFQPQHF
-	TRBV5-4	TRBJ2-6	CASSLGGPGANVLTF
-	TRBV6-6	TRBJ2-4	CASSYSENRVIQYF
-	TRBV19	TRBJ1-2	CASSISTGTNYGYTF
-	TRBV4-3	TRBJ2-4	CASSQGVTEVAKNIQYF
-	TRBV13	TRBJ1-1	CASSLGLAGPEAFF
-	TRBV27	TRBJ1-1	CASSLGTEGTEAFF
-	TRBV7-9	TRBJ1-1	CASSPQGVGSTEAFF
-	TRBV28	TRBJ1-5	CASSLGISHQPQHF